The present T cell receptor (beta chain) was sequenced within a study of OX40 agonist ivuxolimab in advanced cancers. Some clones are missing from TCRdb's copy, which holds only in-frame ones; the method was immunoSEQ multiplex PCR. The sample holds tens of thousands of clones, about 90% seen once. Systemic immunosuppression or autoimmune disease history was grounds to exclude patients. The germline V gene encodes CDR1 SEHNR and CDR2 FQNEAQ (reference sequence). V dropped 4 bases and J dropped 1 base, with 13 bases sitting between them. The CDR3 loop spans 15 amino acids. Here the sequenced sample was CD4+ or CD8+ T cells sorted from blood, taken in a trial of the OX40 agonist ivuxolimab. This receptor was identified in an adult with an advanced solid tumor such as melanoma, head and neck, liver or kidney cancer. The chain carries TRBV7-9 and TRBJ1-1, with D possibly being TRBD1 (5 bases). The CDR3 here is CASSWTGGQNTEAFF. Written as DNA, the CDR3 is TGTGCCAGCAGCTGGACGGGCGGACAGAACACTGAAGCTTTCTTT.